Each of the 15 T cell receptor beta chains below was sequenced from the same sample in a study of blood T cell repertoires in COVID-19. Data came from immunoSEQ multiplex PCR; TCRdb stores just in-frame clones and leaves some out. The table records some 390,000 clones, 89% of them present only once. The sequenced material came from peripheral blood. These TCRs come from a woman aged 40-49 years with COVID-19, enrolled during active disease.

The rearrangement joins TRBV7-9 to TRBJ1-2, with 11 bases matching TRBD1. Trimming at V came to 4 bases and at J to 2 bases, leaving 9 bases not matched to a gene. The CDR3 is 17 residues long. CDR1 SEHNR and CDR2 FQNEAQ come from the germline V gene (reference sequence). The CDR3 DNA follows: TGTGCCAGCAGCTACGGGGACAGGGGGGAATACAACTATGGCTACACCTTC. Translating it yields CASSYGDRGEYNYGYTF.

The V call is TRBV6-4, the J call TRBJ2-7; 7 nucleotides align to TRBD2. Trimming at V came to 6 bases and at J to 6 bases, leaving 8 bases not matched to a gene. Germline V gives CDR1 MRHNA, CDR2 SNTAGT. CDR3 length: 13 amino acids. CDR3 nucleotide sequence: TGTGCCAGCAGATCATGGGAGGGAGGCGAGCAGTACTTC. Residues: CASRSWEGGEQYF.

This chain's CDR3 is CASSRWGGSEETQYF. The CDR3 region has the DNA TGTGCCAGCAGCCGTTGGGGGGGCTCGGAAGAGACCCAGTACTTC. The V call is TRBV9, the J call TRBJ2-5; possibly TRBD2 for D (7 bases). Germline CDR1 reads SGDLS; CDR2 reads YYNGEE. The CDR3 is 15 amino acids. The V end was cut by 4 bases, the J end by 3 bases, with 16 bases between.

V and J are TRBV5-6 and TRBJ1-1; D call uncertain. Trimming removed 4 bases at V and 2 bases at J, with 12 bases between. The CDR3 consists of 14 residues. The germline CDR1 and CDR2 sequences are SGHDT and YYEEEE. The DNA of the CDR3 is TGTGCCAGCAGCCGAGGGTTCTACAACACTGAAGCTTTCTTT. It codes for CASSRGFYNTEAFF.

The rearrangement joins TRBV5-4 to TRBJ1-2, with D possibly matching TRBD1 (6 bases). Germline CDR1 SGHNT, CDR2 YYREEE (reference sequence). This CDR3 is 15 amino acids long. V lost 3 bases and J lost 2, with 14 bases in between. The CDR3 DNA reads TGTGCCAGCAGCTCAAGAGGGGGTTCAAACTATGGCTACACCTTC. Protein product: CASSSRGGSNYGYTF.

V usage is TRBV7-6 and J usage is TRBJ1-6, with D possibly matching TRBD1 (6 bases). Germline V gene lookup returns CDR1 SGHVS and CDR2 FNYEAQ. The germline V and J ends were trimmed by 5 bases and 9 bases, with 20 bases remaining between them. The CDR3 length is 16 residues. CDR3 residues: CASSRRDYGDISPLHF. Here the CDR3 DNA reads TGTGCCAGCAGCCGTCGAGATTACGGGGACATTTCACCCCTCCACTTT.

CDR3 coding DNA: TGCGCCAGCAGCCAAAGCGTGAACACTGAAGCTTTCTTT. Its protein product is CASSQSVNTEAFF. The chain is built from TRBV4-1 and TRBJ1-1; no clear D gene. CDR3 length: 13 amino acids. Germline V gene lookup returns CDR1 MGHRA and CDR2 YSYEKL. Trimming cost V 2 bases and J 0 bases, with 4 bases left between them.

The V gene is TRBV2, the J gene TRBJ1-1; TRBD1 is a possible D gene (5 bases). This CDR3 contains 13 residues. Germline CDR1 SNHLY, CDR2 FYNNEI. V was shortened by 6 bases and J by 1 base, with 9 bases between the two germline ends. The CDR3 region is CASRGEGNTEAFF. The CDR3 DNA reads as TGTGCCAGCAGGGGGGAGGGGAACACTGAAGCTTTCTTT. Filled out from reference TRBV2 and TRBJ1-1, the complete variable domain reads EPEVTQTPSHQVTQMGQEVILRCVPISNHLYFYWYRQILGQKVEFLVSFYNNEISEKSEIFDDQFSVERPDGSNFTLKIRSTKLEDSAMYFCASRGEGNTEAFFGQGTRLTVV.

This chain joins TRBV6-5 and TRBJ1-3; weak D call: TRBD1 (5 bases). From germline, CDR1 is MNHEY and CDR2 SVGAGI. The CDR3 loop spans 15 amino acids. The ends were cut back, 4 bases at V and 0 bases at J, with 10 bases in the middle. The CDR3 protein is CASSWGVSSGNTIYF. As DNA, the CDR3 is TGTGCCAGCAGTTGGGGGGTTAGCTCTGGAAACACCATATATTTT.

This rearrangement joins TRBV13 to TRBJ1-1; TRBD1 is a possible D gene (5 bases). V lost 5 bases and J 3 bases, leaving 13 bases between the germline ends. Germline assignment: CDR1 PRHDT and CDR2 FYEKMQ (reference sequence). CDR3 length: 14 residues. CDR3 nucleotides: TGTGCCAGCAGCCCCTGGGGGGGTGACACTGAAGCTTTCTTT. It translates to CASSPWGGDTEAFF.

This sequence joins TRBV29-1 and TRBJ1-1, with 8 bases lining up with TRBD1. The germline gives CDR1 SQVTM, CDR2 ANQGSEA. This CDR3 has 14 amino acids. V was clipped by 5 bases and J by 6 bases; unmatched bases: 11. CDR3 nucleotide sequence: TGCAGCGTTCACAACAGGGGGTATATATCTGAAGCTTTCTTT. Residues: CSVHNRGYISEAFF.

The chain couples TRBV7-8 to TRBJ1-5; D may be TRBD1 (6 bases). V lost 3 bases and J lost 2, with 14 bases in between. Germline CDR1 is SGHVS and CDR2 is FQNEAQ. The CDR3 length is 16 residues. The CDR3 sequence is CASSFSTGSRNQPQHF. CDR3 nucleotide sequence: TGTGCCAGCAGCTTTTCAACAGGGAGCCGCAATCAGCCCCAGCATTTT.

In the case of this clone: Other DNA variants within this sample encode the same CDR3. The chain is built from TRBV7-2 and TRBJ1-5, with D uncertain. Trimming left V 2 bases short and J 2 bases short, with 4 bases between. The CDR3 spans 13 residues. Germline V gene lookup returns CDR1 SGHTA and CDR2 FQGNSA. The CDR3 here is CASSLYGNQPQHF. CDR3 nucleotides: TGTGCCAGCAGCTTATATGGCAATCAGCCCCAGCATTTT.

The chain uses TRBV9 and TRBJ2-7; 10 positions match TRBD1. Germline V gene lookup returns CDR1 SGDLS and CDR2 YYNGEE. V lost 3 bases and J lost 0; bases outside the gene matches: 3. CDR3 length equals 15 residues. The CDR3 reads CASSEGTGASYEQYF. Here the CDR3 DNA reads TGTGCCAGCAGCGAGGGGACAGGGGCCTCCTACGAGCAGTACTTC.

The CDR3 sequence: CASSENSNQPQHF. The CDR3 DNA follows: TGCGCCAGCAGTGAGAATAGCAATCAGCCCCAGCATTTT. The chain employs TRBV5-1 and TRBJ1-5; D remains ambiguous. Trimming stripped 5 bases from V and 0 bases from J, with 6 bases between. Germline V gene lookup returns CDR1 SGHRS and CDR2 YFSETQ. This CDR3 has 13 amino acids.